This T cell receptor (beta chain) was sequenced in a study of blood T cell repertoires in COVID-19. Study information: The origin of the acute and convalescent COVID-19 samples was the United States, Italy and Spain. T cells, B-cell-depleted T cells, or PBMCs supplied cDNA or gDNA.

Authors' methods: Scientists estimated how many nucleated cells there were by amplifying reference gene primers. Clones were sequenced by immunoSEQ multiplex PCR, and TCRdb holds only the in-frame ones, with some missing. Clone size and V and J calls were adopted from that table, with D and trimming inferred from the DNA. In the table there are 95,000 to 150,000 clones, approximately 71% of which are singletons. This clone was seen a single time. The clonotype was recovered from a human donor in a cohort sampled during active COVID-19. Sample: peripheral blood.

The CDR3 reads CASRGGGEETQYF. The CDR3 nucleotides are TGCGCCAGTCGAGGCGGGGGAGAAGAGACCCAGTACTTC. V is TRBV10-2 and J is TRBJ2-5, with 7 bases identical to TRBD2. Germline V lookup: CDR1 WSHSY, CDR2 SAAADI. This CDR3 is 13 amino acids long. The junction had 7 bases not matched to a gene; V was cut back by 9 bases and J by 3 bases.